The following is a TCR beta chain sequence with its context. Germline V gene sequence: CDR1 SGHVS, CDR2 FQNEAQ. The CDR3 sequence is 17 residues long. The ends were cut back, 5 bases at V and 4 bases at J, with 21 bases in the middle. This entry is derived from a study of blood T cell repertoires in COVID-19. On the study more broadly: From T cells, B-cell-depleted T cells, or PBMCs came the material, which was cDNA or gDNA.

TCRdb's table, derived via immunoSEQ multiplex PCR, lists solely in-frame clones and lacks some. The sample lists 150,000 to 190,000 clones, about 85% occurring once. The chain combines TRBV7-8 with TRBJ1-3, with a possible D match to TRBD1 (5 bases). The sequencing input was peripheral blood. The receptor's source is a woman aged 55-69 years with COVID-19, enrolled during active disease. CDR3 sequence (DNA): TGTGCCAGCAGCCAAGGCACACGGGGGGTTCGAGGAAACACCATATATTTT. Protein product: CASSQGTRGVRGNTIYF.